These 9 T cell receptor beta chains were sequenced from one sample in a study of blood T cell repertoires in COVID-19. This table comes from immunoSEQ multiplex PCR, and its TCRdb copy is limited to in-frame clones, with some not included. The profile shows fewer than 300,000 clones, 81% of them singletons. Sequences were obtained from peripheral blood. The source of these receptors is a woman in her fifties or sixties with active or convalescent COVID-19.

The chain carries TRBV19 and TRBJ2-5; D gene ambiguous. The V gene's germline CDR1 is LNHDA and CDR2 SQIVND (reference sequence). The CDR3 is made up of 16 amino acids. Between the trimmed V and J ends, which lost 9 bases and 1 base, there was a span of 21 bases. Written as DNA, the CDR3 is TGTGCCAGCCGGTCAATGAGCGCGAGCCCCCAAGAGACCCAGTACTTC. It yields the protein CASRSMSASPQETQYF.

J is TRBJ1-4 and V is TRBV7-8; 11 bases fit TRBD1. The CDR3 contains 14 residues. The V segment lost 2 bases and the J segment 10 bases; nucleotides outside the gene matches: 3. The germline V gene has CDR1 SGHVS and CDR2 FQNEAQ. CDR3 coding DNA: TGTGCCAGCAGCTTACTGGGACAGGGGGGAAAACTGTTTTTT. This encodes CASSLLGQGGKLFF.

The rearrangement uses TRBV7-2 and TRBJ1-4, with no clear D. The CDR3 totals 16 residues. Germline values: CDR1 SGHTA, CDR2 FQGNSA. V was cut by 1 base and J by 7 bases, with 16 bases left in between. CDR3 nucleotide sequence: TGTGCCAGCAGCTTAGACCCCAGCGGGGTTTTTGAAAAACTGTTTTTT. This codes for CASSLDPSGVFEKLFF.

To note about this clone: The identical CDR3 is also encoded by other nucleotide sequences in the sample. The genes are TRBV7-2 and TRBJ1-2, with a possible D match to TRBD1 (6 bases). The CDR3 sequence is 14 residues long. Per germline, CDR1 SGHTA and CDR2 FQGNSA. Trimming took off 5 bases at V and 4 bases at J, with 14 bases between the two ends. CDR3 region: CASSPGGGLYGYTF. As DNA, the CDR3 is TGTGCCAGCAGCCCTGGGGGGGGGCTCTATGGCTACACCTTC.

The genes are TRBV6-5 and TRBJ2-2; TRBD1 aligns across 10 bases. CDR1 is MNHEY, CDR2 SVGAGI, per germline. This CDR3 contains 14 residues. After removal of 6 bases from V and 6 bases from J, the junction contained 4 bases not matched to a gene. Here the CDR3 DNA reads TGTGCCAGCAGGGACAGGGGGTCGGCCGGGGAGCTGTTTTTT. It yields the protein CASRDRGSAGELFF.

The CDR3 DNA reads TGTGCCAGTAGTATCCCTTCTGCTTACAGTTATAGCAATCAGCCCCAGCATTTT. Translating it yields CASSIPSAYSYSNQPQHF. The V and J genes are TRBV19 and TRBJ1-5; the D is unclear. CDR1 and CDR2 (germline): LNHDA, SQIVND (reference sequence). Trimming cost V 3 bases and J 0 bases, with 18 bases left between them. CDR3 length: 18 residues.

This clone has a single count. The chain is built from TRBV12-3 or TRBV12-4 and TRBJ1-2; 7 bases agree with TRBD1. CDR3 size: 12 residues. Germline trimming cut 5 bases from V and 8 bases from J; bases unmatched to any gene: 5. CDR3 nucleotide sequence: TGTGCCAGCAGTCAAGGACAGGCCGGCTACACCTTC. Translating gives CASSQGQAGYTF.

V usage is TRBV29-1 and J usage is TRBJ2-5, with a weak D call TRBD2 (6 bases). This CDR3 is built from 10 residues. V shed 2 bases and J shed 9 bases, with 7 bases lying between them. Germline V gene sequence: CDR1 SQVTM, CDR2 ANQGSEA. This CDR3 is CSVERDSQYF. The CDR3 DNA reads TGCAGCGTTGAACGGGACTCCCAGTACTTC.

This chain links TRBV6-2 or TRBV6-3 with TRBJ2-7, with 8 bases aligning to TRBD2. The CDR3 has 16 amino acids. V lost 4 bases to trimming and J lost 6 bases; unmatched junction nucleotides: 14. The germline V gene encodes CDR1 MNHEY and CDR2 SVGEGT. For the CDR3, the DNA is TGTGCCAGCAGTTTCCCTCCCAGGCGGGGGGCTGGCGAGCAGTACTTC. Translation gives CASSFPPRRGAGEQYF.